The 28 T cell receptor beta chains reported below all come from one sample, sequenced in a study of cytomegalovirus exposure and HLA in healthy donors. A multiplex PCR was run with 60 Vbeta primers and 13 Jbeta primers. Only in-frame clones appear in the TCRdb table, and some are missing; sequencing was by immunoSEQ multiplex PCR. The data contain around 67,000 clones, about 84% of them singletons. Material for sequencing was PBMCs. All receptors come from a man younger than 35 in good health and CMV-seropositive.

This clone was observed a handful of times. The V and J genes are TRBV5-4 and TRBJ2-2; the D is unclear. Looked up from germline, CDR1 is SGHNT and CDR2 is YYREEE (reference sequence). The CDR3 loop spans 16 amino acids. The V end lost 0 bases, the J end lost 1 base, and 10 bases lay between the germline ends. The CDR3 region has the DNA TGTGCCAGCAGCTTGGACGGTCCAGGGAACACCGGGGAGCTGTTTTTT. Translated, it gives CASSLDGPGNTGELFF.

J is TRBJ2-2 and V is TRBV30; tentatively, D is TRBD2 (6 bases). This CDR3 comprises 13 residues. CDR1 GTSNPN and CDR2 SVGIG come from the germline V gene (reference sequence). Trimming cost V 6 bases and J 8 bases, with 16 bases left between them. CDR3 sequence reads: CACLGGAQGELFF. The DNA of the CDR3 is TGTGCCTGCCTTGGAGGGGCCCAGGGGGAGCTGTTTTTT.

CDR3 sequence reads: CASSPGGGTQPQHF. Written as DNA, the CDR3 is TGTGCCAGCAGCCCGGGGGGCGGTACTCAGCCCCAGCATTTT. This chain links TRBV5-4 with TRBJ1-5, with D perhaps TRBD1 (6 bases). Trimming left V 4 bases short and J 6 bases short, with 14 bases between. CDR1 SGHNT and CDR2 YYREEE come from the germline V gene (reference sequence). The CDR3 consists of 14 residues.

V usage is TRBV4-1 and J usage is TRBJ1-2; D perhaps matches TRBD1 (5 bases). CDR1 and CDR2 (germline): MGHRA, YSYEKL. V was cut by 4 bases and J by 3 bases, with 15 bases left in between. The CDR3 has 15 residues. CDR3 protein: CASSPLIGGYYGYTF. The CDR3 DNA reads TGCGCCAGCAGCCCCCTCATCGGGGGGTACTATGGCTACACCTTC.

V is TRBV18 and J is TRBJ1-1, with 9 bases lining up with TRBD1. This CDR3 is 14 amino acids long. Germline V gene lookup returns CDR1 KGHSH and CDR2 LQKENI. Trimming cost V 5 bases and J 6 bases; bases outside gene matches: 7. CDR3 coding DNA: TGTGCCAGCTCAAACGAACAGGGGGCCTCTGAAGCTTTCTTT. Translating it yields CASSNEQGASEAFF.

V usage is TRBV19 and J usage is TRBJ2-1, with TRBD2 as a possible D gene (5 bases). The CDR3 runs 13 residues. Germline V gene lookup returns CDR1 LNHDA and CDR2 SQIVND (reference sequence). The germline V and J ends were trimmed by 6 bases and 9 bases, with 15 bases remaining between them. Written as DNA, the CDR3 is TGTGCCAGTAGGAAACTAGGAGAGGGTGAGCAGTTCTTC. Protein product: CASRKLGEGEQFF.

The rearrangement links TRBV6-1 to TRBJ2-1; 9 bases map to TRBD2. CDR1 MNHNS and CDR2 SASEGT come from the germline V gene. The V segment lost 8 bases and the J segment 6 bases; nucleotides outside the gene matches: 8. This CDR3 has 14 amino acids. In DNA, the CDR3 is TGTGCCAGCTCGAGACTAGCGGACCCCAATGAGCAGTTCTTC. The encoded protein is CASSRLADPNEQFF.

V is TRBV6-5 and J is TRBJ1-1; D unresolved. CDR1 and CDR2 from the germline V gene are MNHEY and SVGAGI. V was shortened by 5 bases and J by 3 bases, with 10 bases between the two germline ends. The CDR3 is 13 amino acids. CDR3 protein: CASSVSSDTEAFF. CDR3 DNA: TGTGCCAGCAGTGTCAGTAGCGACACTGAAGCTTTCTTT.

V usage is TRBV2 and J usage is TRBJ2-1; 13 positions match TRBD2. Germline V gene data show CDR1 as SNHLY and CDR2 as FYNNEI. This CDR3 contains 15 residues. With V trimmed by 3 bases and J by 8 bases, 4 bases remained unmatched. CDR3 nucleotides: TGTGCCAGCAGTGAGGGGACTAGCGGGATATATGAGCAGTTCTTC. Encoded protein: CASSEGTSGIYEQFF.

V is TRBV11-2 and J is TRBJ2-7; 9 positions agree with TRBD1. Germline V gene data show CDR1 as SGHAT and CDR2 as FQNNGV. The V and J ends lost 6 bases and 4 bases, in that order; junction bases with no gene match: 10. The CDR3 has 15 amino acids. The CDR3 is CASSPLTGGLYEQYF. In DNA form, the CDR3 reads TGTGCCAGCAGTCCACTAACAGGGGGCTTGTACGAGCAGTACTTC.

The V call is TRBV27, the J call TRBJ1-1, with unresolved D. Germline V gene lookup returns CDR1 MNHEY and CDR2 SMNVEV (reference sequence). V was trimmed by 5 bases and J by 1 base, leaving 5 bases between them. The CDR3 extends over 12 amino acids. The CDR3 nucleotides read TGTGCCAGCAGTAACAAGAACACTGAAGCTTTCTTT. Translating it yields CASSNKNTEAFF.

This clone was seen a handful of times. The J gene is TRBJ1-1, the V gene TRBV30; weak D call: TRBD1 (6 bases). Per germline, CDR1 GTSNPN and CDR2 SVGIG (reference sequence). The V end was cut by 0 bases, the J end by 11 bases, with 13 bases between. The CDR3 spans 12 residues. CDR3 DNA: TGTGCCTGGAGTGTAGGGGGGGCAGGGGCTTTCTTT. Amino acid sequence: CAWSVGGAGAFF.

Only a few counts were recorded for this clone. The V gene is TRBV15, the J gene TRBJ2-5, with D tentatively TRBD2 (6 bases). The CDR3 has 14 residues. Germline V gene sequence: CDR1 LNHNV, CDR2 YYDKDF (reference sequence). The V and J ends lost 3 bases and 5 bases respectively, with 13 bases between them. The CDR3 coding sequence is TGTGCCACCAGCAGTTCAGGAGGGGTGGAGACCCAGTACTTC. Protein sequence: CATSSSGGVETQYF.

The chain has TRBV5-1 and TRBJ2-1; tentative D call: TRBD2 (6 bases). V lost 1 base, J lost 0 bases, and 8 bases lay in between. CDR3 length: 15 amino acids. Germline CDR1 SGHRS, CDR2 YFSETQ. The CDR3 nucleotides read TGCGCCAGCAGCTTGTCCGGGGGCTCCTACAATGAGCAGTTCTTC. Translated: CASSLSGGSYNEQFF.

The V call is TRBV15, the J call TRBJ1-2; 7 nucleotides agree with TRBD1. V gave up 0 bases and J gave up 6 bases; unmatched junction bases: 4. Germline-derived CDR1 and CDR2 are LNHNV and YYDKDF (reference sequence). The CDR3 is 14 residues long. DNA of the CDR3: TGTGCCACCAGCAGAGATGGCACAGGGGATGGCTACACCTTC. It translates to CATSRDGTGDGYTF.

The chain recombines TRBV29-1 with TRBJ2-1, with 8 nucleotides matching TRBD2. Germline V gene sequence: CDR1 SQVTM, CDR2 ANQGSEA. The V segment lost 4 bases and the J segment 2 bases; nucleotides outside the gene matches: 1. The CDR3 consists of 13 residues. The CDR3 nucleotides are TGCAGCGTTGCGGGACTAGCCTACAATGAGCAGTTCTTC. Its translation: CSVAGLAYNEQFF.

The V gene is TRBV6-6, the J gene TRBJ1-6; TRBD1 matches at 9 bases. Losses at the gene ends were 5 bases for V and 8 bases for J; bases not matched to a gene: 10. The CDR3 covers 16 residues. Germline V lookup: CDR1 MNHNY, CDR2 SVGAGI (reference sequence). The CDR3 here is CASSTSTGGPHSPLHF. The CDR3 coding sequence is TGTGCCAGCAGTACCTCGACAGGGGGTCCGCATTCACCCCTCCACTTT.

This clone was counted a single time. This sequence joins TRBV6-1 and TRBJ1-1; D may be TRBD1 (6 bases). This CDR3 contains 13 residues. Trimming cost V 3 bases and J 4 bases, with 9 bases left between them. Per the germline V gene, CDR1 is MNHNS and CDR2 is SASEGT. DNA for the CDR3: TGTGCCAGCAGTGACTCAGGGGTCACTGAAGCTTTCTTT. Protein product: CASSDSGVTEAFF.

The rearrangement uses TRBV11-1 and TRBJ2-5; 10 nucleotides line up with TRBD1. Germline CDR1 and CDR2: SGHAT and FQDESV (reference sequence). The CDR3 length is 15 residues. V gave up 3 bases and J gave up 3 bases; unmatched junction bases: 4. The CDR3 DNA follows: TGTGCCAGCAGCTTTACCGGGACAGGGGAAGAGACCCAGTACTTC. As protein: CASSFTGTGEETQYF.

The V gene is TRBV5-4, the J gene TRBJ2-1; weak D call: TRBD2 (5 bases). In germline, CDR1 is SGHNT, CDR2 YYREEE (reference sequence). V was clipped by 3 bases and J by 0 bases, with 10 bases between them. There are 15 residues in the CDR3. The CDR3 is CASSSDGGSYNEQFF. CDR3 nucleotide sequence: TGTGCCAGCAGCTCTGACGGAGGCTCCTACAATGAGCAGTTCTTC.

The chain couples TRBV18 to TRBJ2-1, with TRBD2 as a possible D gene (5 bases). The CDR3 covers 13 residues. V lost 5 bases and J lost 14, with 19 bases in between. Germline assignment: CDR1 KGHSH and CDR2 LQKENI. The CDR3 is CASSYQPDGVKFF. DNA for the CDR3: TGTGCCAGCTCATATCAGCCAGACGGGGTGAAGTTCTTC.

The chain uses TRBV6-5 and TRBJ1-2, with D tentatively TRBD1 (5 bases). From germline, CDR1 is MNHEY and CDR2 SVGAGI. The CDR3 runs 15 residues. V was cut by 0 bases and J by 2 bases, with 10 bases left in between. In DNA, the CDR3 is TGTGCCAGCAGTTACTCGAGTGGACAAAACTATGGCTACACCTTC. Translation gives CASSYSSGQNYGYTF.

The V and J genes are TRBV21-1 and TRBJ2-7; the table names TRBD1, a call not compared with the DNA. TRBV21-1 is an annotated pseudogene. CDR3 length equals 17 residues. CDR3 sequence reads: CASALETDRGLYYEQYF. CDR3 bases: TGTGCCAGCGCACTGGAAACCGACAGGGGGTTATACTACGAGCAGTACTTC.

The CDR3 reads CSVEGVAYGYTF. The CDR3 coding sequence is TGCAGCGTTGAAGGGGTAGCATATGGCTACACCTTC. The gene calls are TRBV29-1 and TRBJ1-2; D is unclear. The V gene's germline CDR1 is SQVTM and CDR2 ANQGSEA. This CDR3 comprises 12 residues. Trimming left V 1 base short and J 5 bases short, with 8 bases between.

This clone was recorded only once. The chain recombines TRBV28 with TRBJ2-1; 9 bases align to TRBD2. Germline CDR1 is MDHEN and CDR2 is SYDVKM. The trim removed 1 base at V and 9 bases at J, leaving 7 bases unmatched. The CDR3 loop spans 15 amino acids. This CDR3 reads CASSLLAGDRTEQFF. CDR3 sequence (DNA): TGTGCCAGCAGTTTATTAGCGGGGGACCGGACTGAGCAGTTCTTC.

This clone was picked up one time. The chain couples TRBV10-1 to TRBJ2-5, with TRBD1 matching over 8 bases. The V gene end was trimmed by 10 bases and the J gene end by 0 bases; junction bases not matched to a gene: 7. Germline V gene lookup returns CDR1 WNHNN and CDR2 SYGVQD (reference sequence). The CDR3 is made up of 14 amino acids. As DNA, the CDR3 is TGCGCCACCCCGGACAGGGACCACCAAGAGACCCAGTACTTC. Protein sequence: CATPDRDHQETQYF.

This clone has more than one count but fewer than ten. The chain has TRBV25-1 and TRBJ2-7; possible D gene TRBD1, 6 bases. Germline-derived CDR1 and CDR2 are MGHDK and SYGVNS. The CDR3 consists of 15 residues. V was cut by 2 bases and J by 3 bases, with 14 bases left in between. The CDR3 nucleotides are TGTGCCAGCAGTGAAACTGGCAGGGGCAGCTACGAGCAGTACTTC. It yields the protein CASSETGRGSYEQYF.

The chain is built from TRBV7-8 and TRBJ1-2; maybe TRBD1 (5 bases). The V end was cut by 1 base, the J end by 2 bases, with 8 bases between. The CDR3 has 14 amino acids. Per germline, CDR1 SGHVS and CDR2 FQNEAQ. The CDR3, as DNA: TGTGCCAGCAGCTTAGGTGGGGGGAACTATGGCTACACCTTC. Its translation: CASSLGGGNYGYTF.